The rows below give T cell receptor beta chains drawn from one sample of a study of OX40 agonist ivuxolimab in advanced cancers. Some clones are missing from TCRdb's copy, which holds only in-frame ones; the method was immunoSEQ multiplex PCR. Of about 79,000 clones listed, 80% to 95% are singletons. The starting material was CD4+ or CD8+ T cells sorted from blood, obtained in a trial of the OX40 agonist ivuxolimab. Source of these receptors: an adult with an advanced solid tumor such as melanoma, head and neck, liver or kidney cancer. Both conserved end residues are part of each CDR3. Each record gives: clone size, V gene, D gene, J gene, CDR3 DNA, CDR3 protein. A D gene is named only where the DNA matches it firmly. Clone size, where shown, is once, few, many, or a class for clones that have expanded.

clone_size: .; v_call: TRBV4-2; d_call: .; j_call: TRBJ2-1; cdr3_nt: TGTGCCAGCAGCCGGGCGGAGGGGGGGCAGGGTGAGCAGTTCTTC; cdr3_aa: CASSRAEGGQGEQFF
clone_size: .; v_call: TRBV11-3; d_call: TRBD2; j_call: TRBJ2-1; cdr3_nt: TGTGCCAGCAGCCCCGTCGGACTAGCGGGTTTAAGCTCCTACAATGAGCAGTTCTTC; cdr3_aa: CASSPVGLAGLSSYNEQFF
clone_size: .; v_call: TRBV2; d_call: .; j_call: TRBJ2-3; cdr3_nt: TGTGCCAGCAGTGAAGACCAGCGGCGGACAGATACGCAGTATTTT; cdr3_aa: CASSEDQRRTDTQYF
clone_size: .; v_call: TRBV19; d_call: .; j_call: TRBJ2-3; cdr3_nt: TGTGCCAGTGAACCGGGCCCCTCTTCTAGCACAGATACGCAGTATTTT; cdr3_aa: CASEPGPSSSTDTQYF
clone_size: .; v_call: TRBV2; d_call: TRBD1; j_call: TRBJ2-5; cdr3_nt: TGTGCCGGGAACCGGGACAGCCAAGAGACCCAGTACTTC; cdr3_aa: CAGNRDSQETQYF
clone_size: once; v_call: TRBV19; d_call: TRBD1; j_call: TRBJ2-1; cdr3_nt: TGTGCCAGTAGGACAGGGGCGACTACGTACAATGAGCAGTTCTTC; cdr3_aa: CASRTGATTYNEQFF
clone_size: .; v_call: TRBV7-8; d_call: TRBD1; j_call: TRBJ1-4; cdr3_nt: TGTGCCAGCAGCTACGGGACAGATGAAAAACTGTTTTTT; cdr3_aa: CASSYGTDEKLFF
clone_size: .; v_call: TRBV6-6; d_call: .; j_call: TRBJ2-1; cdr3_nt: TGTGCCAGCAGTTCCGGGACGGGGCCGAGGTTCTTC; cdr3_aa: CASSSGTGPRFF
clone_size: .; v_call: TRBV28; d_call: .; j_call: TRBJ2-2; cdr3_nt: TGTGCCAGCAGTTTGCCGGGACAGAACACCGGGGAGCTGTTTTTT; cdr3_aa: CASSLPGQNTGELFF
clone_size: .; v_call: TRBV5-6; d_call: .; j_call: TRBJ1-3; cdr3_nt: TGTGCCAGCAGCTTGTTCCGGACTTTCTCTGGAAACACCATATATTTT; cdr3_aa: CASSLFRTFSGNTIYF
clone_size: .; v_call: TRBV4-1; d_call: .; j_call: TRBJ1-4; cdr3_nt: TGCGCCAGCAGAGAAACAGGTGGGAAGAATGAAAAACTGTTTTTT; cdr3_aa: CASRETGGKNEKLFF
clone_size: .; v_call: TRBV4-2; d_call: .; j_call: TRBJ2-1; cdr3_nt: TGTGCCAGCAGCCAAGATCTTAGCTGGAGCTCCTACAATGAGCAGTTCTTC; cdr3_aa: CASSQDLSWSSYNEQFF
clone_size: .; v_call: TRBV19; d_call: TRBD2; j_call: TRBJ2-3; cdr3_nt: TGTGCCAGTAGTCTTTCTAGCGGGAGCACAGATACGCAGTATTTT; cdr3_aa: CASSLSSGSTDTQYF
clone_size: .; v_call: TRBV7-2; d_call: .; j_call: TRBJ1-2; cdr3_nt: TGTGCCAGCAGCTTAGCTGCTAGCTATGGCTACACCTTC; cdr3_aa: CASSLAASYGYTF
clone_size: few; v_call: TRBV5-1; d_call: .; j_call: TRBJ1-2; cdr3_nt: TGCGCCAGCAGCATCACCATTAACTATGGCTACACCTTC; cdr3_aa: CASSITINYGYTF
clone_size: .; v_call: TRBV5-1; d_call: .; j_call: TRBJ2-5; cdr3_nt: TGCGCCAGCAGCTTGGTGGGCAGGGCAGAGACCCAGTACTTC; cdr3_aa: CASSLVGRAETQYF
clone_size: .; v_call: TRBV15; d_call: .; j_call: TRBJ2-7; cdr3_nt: TGTGCCACCAGCATCGACAGGTCCACCTACGAGCAGTACTTC; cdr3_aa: CATSIDRSTYEQYF
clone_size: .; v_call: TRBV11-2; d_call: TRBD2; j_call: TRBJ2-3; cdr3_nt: TGTGCCAGCAGCTCCGGACTAGCGGGAGGGAGCACAGATACGCAGTATTTT; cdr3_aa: CASSSGLAGGSTDTQYF
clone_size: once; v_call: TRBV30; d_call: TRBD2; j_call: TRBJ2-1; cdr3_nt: TGTGCCTGGCGAACTTTAGCGGGAGAGGCCTACAATGAGCAGTTCTTC; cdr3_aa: CAWRTLAGEAYNEQFF
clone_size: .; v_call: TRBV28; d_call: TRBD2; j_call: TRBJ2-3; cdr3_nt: TGTGCCAGCAGTTTGGTGAAAATTACTAGCGGGAGCACAGATACGCAGTATTTT; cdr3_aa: CASSLVKITSGSTDTQYF
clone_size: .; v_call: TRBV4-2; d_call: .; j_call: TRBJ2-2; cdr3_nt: TGTGCCAGCAGCCAAGTAACAGGGTCCAACACCGGGGAGCTGTTTTTT; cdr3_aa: CASSQVTGSNTGELFF
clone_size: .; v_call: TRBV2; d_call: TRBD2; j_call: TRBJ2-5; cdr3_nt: TGTGCCAGCAGGGCCGGTCCGGGACTAGCGGGAGGGGTAGAGACCCAGTACTTC; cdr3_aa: CASRAGPGLAGGVETQYF
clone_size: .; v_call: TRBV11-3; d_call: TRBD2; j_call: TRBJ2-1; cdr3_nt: TGTGCCAGCAGCTCTGCTAGCGGGAGGGCCCGGGTCAATGAGCAGTTCTTC; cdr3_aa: CASSSASGRARVNEQFF
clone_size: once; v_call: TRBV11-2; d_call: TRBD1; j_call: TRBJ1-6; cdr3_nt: TGTGCCAGCAGCTGGGACAGGTCGGGTTCACCCCTCCACTTT; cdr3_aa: CASSWDRSGSPLHF
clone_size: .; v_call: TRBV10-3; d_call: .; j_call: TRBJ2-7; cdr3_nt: TGTGCCATCAGTGAGACAGGGATTTCCTACGAGCAGTACTTC; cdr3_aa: CAISETGISYEQYF
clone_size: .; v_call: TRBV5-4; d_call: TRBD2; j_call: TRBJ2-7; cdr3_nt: TGTGCCAGCAGCTTGGAAGGGCTAGCGGGAGGGCCCCCCTACGAGCAGTACTTC; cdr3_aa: CASSLEGLAGGPPYEQYF
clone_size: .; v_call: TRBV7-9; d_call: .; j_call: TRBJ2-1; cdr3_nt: TGTGCCAGCAGCTTAGCGGCAACCGACAATGAGCAGTTCTTC; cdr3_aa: CASSLAATDNEQFF
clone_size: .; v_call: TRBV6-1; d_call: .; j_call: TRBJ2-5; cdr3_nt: TGTGCCAGCAGTGGCGGCAGCCAAGAGACCCAGTACTTC; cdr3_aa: CASSGGSQETQYF
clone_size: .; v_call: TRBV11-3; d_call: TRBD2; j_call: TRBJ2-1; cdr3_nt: TGTGCCAGCAGCCCCACTGGCGGACTAGCGGGAGGGAATGAGCAGTTCTTC; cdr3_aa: CASSPTGGLAGGNEQFF
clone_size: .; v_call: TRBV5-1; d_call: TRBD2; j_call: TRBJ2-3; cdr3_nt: TGCGCCAGCAGCTTTCGAGCGGGAGAACAGGATACGCAGTATTTT; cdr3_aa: CASSFRAGEQDTQYF
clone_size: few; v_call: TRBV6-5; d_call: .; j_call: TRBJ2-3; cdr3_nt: TGTGCCAGCACTGATAGTTTCACAGATACGCAGTATTTT; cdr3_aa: CASTDSFTDTQYF
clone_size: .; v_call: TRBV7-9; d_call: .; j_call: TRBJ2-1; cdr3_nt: TGTGCCAGCAGGGGAGACGGCCCTCAGAAGTTCTTC; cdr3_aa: CASRGDGPQKFF
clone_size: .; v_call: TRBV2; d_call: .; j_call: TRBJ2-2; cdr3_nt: TGTGCCAGCAGTGTCGTGGCAGTGAACACCGGGGAGCTGTTTTTT; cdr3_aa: CASSVVAVNTGELFF
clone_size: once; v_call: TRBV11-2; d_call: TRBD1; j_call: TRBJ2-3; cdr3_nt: TGTGCCAGCAGCCGACAGGGGCAGGCAGATACGCAGTATTTT; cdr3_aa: CASSRQGQADTQYF
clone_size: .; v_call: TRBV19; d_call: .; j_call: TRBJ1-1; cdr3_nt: TGTGCCAGTAGTATCGGCGCGGGGGCATTGAACACTGAAGCTTTCTTT; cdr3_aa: CASSIGAGALNTEAFF
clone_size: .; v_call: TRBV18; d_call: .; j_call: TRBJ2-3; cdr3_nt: TGTGCCAGCTCACCTCGGGCGGGGCCACTTAGCACAGATACGCAGTATTTT; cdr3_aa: CASSPRAGPLSTDTQYF
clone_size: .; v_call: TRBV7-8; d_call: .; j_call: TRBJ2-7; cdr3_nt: TGTGCCAGCAGCTTAGACCCCTCTTCCAAAAAGGAACAGTACTTC; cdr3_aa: CASSLDPSSKKEQYF
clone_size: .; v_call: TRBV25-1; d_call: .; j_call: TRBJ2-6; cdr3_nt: TGTGCCAGCAGTGAATCGGTGACAGTGAACTCTGGGGCCAACGTCCTGACTTTC; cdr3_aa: CASSESVTVNSGANVLTF
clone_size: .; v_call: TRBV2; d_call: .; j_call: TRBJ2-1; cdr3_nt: TGTGCCAGCTTCCAACTGGGGGAGTCCAATGAGCAGTTCTTC; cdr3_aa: CASFQLGESNEQFF
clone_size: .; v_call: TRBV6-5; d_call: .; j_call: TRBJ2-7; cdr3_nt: TGTGCCAGCAGTTACGGGGCCGGGTTAAGCGAGCAGTACTTC; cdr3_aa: CASSYGAGLSEQYF
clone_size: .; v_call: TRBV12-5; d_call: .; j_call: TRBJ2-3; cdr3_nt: TGTGCTAGTGCGTTCATACTGAGCACAGATACGCAGTATTTT; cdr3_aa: CASAFILSTDTQYF
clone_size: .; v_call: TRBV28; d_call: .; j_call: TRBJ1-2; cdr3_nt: TGTGCCAGCAGTCCGCCACAGCAACTCTATGGCTACACCTTC; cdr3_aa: CASSPPQQLYGYTF
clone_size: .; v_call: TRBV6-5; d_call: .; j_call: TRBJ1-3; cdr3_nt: TGTGCCAGCAGTCCAAGGGAGATAGTAGGAAACACCATATATTTT; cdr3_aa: CASSPREIVGNTIYF
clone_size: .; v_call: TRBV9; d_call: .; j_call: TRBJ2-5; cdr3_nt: TGTGCCAGCAGCGTAGAAGGGACAAGGGAGACCCAGTACTTC; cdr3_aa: CASSVEGTRETQYF
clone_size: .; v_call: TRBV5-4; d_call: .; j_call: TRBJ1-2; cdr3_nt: TGTGCCAGCAGCTTGGGGGGCGGGGGGCCTAACTATGGCTACACCTTC; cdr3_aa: CASSLGGGGPNYGYTF
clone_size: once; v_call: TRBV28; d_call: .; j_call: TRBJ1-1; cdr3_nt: TGTGCCAGCAGTGTGCGGACTGAAGCTTTCTTT; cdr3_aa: CASSVRTEAFF
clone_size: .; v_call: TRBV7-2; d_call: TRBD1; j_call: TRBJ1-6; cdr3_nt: TGTGCCAGCAGGTCCGGGACAGGGTCTTCACCCCTCCACTTT; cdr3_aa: CASRSGTGSSPLHF